This T cell receptor beta chain was obtained from a study of regulatory T cells in long-lasting Graves disease. Arm-PCR of CDR3 regions and iRepertoire HTBI primers were the basis on which TCR beta libraries were built. Via MiXCR, TCRdb re-called the multiplex PCR reads, giving one row per CDR3 protein. The sample contains hundreds of thousands of distinct CDR3 sequences, more than 15% of which appear only once. There are many counts of this clonotype. Time point indicated: newly diagnosed GD, antithyroid drugs for less than 3 months. With RNA extracted from PBMCs as input, the TCR library was made. The CDR3 consists of 12 residues. V gave up 6 bases and J gave up 0 bases, with 5 bases separating them. From germline, CDR1 is MNHEY and CDR2 SMNVEV (reference sequence). The same data also went into a second study, on T cells in Graves' hyperthyroidism and ophthalmopathy. This second report adds: For the diagnoses, clinical symptoms, serum thyroxine and TRAb, thyroid ultrasound and orbital computed tomography were used.

The specimen was peripheral blood mononuclear cells (PBMCs), collected at new diagnosis, from a patient treated with antithyroid drugs. The chain joins TRBV27 to TRBJ2-5, with D unclear. The TCR was taken from a woman aged 35-65 years with Graves disease. The CDR3 region has the DNA TGTGCCAGCAGGAAGAACCAAGAGACCCAGTACTTC. Translating it yields CASRKNQETQYF.